This T cell receptor beta chain is drawn from a study of T cell responses to AZD1222 COVID-19 vaccine (dated by TCRdb to about 2021). Study-level background: AZD1222 recipients given second doses at about 4 weeks or at about 12 weeks were pooled, since spike-specific TCR depth and breadth were not found to differ between the two schedules. Enrollment into the trials was organized by age into subgroups of 18-55, 56-69 and 70-plus years, and those subgroups contained roughly 140, 27 and 60 TCR-sequenced participants, respectively. TCR sequencing was performed for roughly 240 trial participants, of whom around 210 were given two doses of AZD1222 and 26 were given two doses of MenACWY control vaccine. Results the study describes overall, beyond this receptor: No day 14 peak-response samples were available, so repertoires were characterized only after the peak T cell response. Most participants were white British and females outnumbered males, and the authors suggested that clonal diversity may have been underestimated. Spike-specific TCR breadth and depth rose significantly after two AZD1222 doses compared with day 0 and with MenACWY recipients. Reportedly, almost half of the unique spike-specific TCRs recognized epitopes lying outside the regions that are mutated in the B.1.351 and B.1.1.7 variants. The whole spike protein was spanned by vaccine-associated CD4 TCRs, and dominant responses were seen in regions 160-218 and 743-854. In the small 56-69-year group, the increase in depth fell short of significance, most likely because of low power. Conclusions about previously exposed vaccinees were limited because only five to seven AZD1222 recipients were SARS-CoV-2 seropositive at baseline.

The CDR3 numbers 14 residues from cysteine through phenylalanine. CDR3 DNA only is kept here, 42 bases in frame from base 1. Per the germline V gene, KGHDR is the CDR1 and SFDVKD is the CDR2. V is pared back by 5 bases and J by 6 bases, with 13 bases lying between the germline termini. As for this clone: Its antigen specificity is not known. It has no much larger one-base neighbor in the sample; base qualities were not kept.

The CDR3 regions of human TCRbeta chains were subjected to immunosequencing. The authors' pipeline ran thus. TCRs in the repertoires were compared against a reference library of SARS-CoV-2-specific TCRs that had been generated with the MIRA antigen-specificity platform. Breadth was defined as the fraction of unique TCRs that were SARS-CoV-2-associated. Depth was defined as the fraction of total T cells that were SARS-CoV-2-associated. Using the MIRA data, every spike-specific TCR was mapped to the spike region that the TCR reacted to and assigned to either a CD4 or a CD8 class. Log10-transformed breadth and depth values were compared by one-way ANOVA with Sidak's multiple comparisons tests. This immuneACCESS table, as held by TCRdb, lists in-frame sequences with V and J called but not all clones. Of the missing ones, under half trace to an unresolved V gene in checked studies; the others have no known cause. D and trimming come from the DNA, and the V and J calls and clone size come from that table. This sample lists 160,000 or so clones; approximately 90% were detected once. Jointly, the top ten make up about 1.7% of the sample.

Explained via the paper, the time point label denotes: baseline before first vaccination. Vaccinee samples came from UK trials COV001 and COV002, including a single-blind randomized controlled phase 2/3 trial of AZD1222 (ChAdOx1 nCoV-19) in healthy adults. Trial participant PBMC samples were collected at day 0 and day 28 after the second dose for TCRbeta chain sequencing. The V and J segments used are TRBV24-1 and TRBJ1-5, with the identity of the D gene unclear. The clonotype originates from an adult in good health. The sample in question was peripheral blood, obtained on day 0 of AZD1222 vaccination. At the DNA level, the sequence is TGTGCCACCAGTGGCTCCGGGGAACGTCAGCCCCAGCATTTT. Its coded protein is CATSGSGERQPQHF.